This TCR beta chain emerged from a study of cytomegalovirus exposure and HLA in healthy donors. Study as a whole: The approximately 110 validation repertoires, a later analysis reported, used the same platform as the 650 to 800 repertoires from the first cohort. General study results and limits: The majority of TCR sequences were rare, yet some public TCRs appeared in many donors. Subsequent analysis revealed that first-cohort TCR clusters tended to co-occur in the 130 or so validation repertoires. Cytomegalovirus association was listed for about 150 TCR beta chains.

Using immunoSEQ multiplex PCR, the repertoire was profiled, and TCRdb retains in-frame clones only, with some absent. The sample shows over 110,000 clones, 70% to 90% of them seen only once. Concerning this clone itself: Its antigen is still unknown.

In germline, CDR1 is KGHSH, CDR2 LQKENI. V lost 1 base to trimming and J lost 5 bases; unmatched junction nucleotides: 2. This CDR3 region has 14 residues. Sequenced: PBMCs. J is TRBJ2-1 and V is TRBV18, with 7 positions matching TRBD1. The sequence derives from a woman aged 25 to 39 in good health and CMV-seronegative. The CDR3 nucleotides read TGTGCCAGCTCACCACGACAGGGCCACAATGAGCAGTTCTTC. Amino acids: CASSPRQGHNEQFF.